The 17 T cell receptor beta chains in this list originate from one sample, sequenced in a study of cytomegalovirus exposure and HLA in healthy donors. Primers included in the PCR were 60 Vbeta and 13 Jbeta primers. Profiling relied on immunoSEQ multiplex PCR, and the TCRdb table lists in-frame clones only, not all of them. This sample has about 160,000 clones, with roughly 80% found just once. What was sequenced was PBMCs. All receptors derive from a man in his thirties or forties in good health and CMV-seronegative.

The chain links TRBV9 to TRBJ2-1; D might be TRBD2 (6 bases). The V gene's germline CDR1 is SGDLS and CDR2 YYNGEE. There are 12 residues in the CDR3. The V end lost 4 bases, the J end lost 10 bases, and 12 bases lay between the germline ends. CDR3 bases: TGTGCCAGCAGCCAGGCCGGGGGAGAGCAGTTCTTC. Its protein is CASSQAGGEQFF.

This chain joins TRBV28 and TRBJ2-3; no clear D. Trimming took off 1 base at V and 3 bases at J, with 5 bases between the two ends. Germline CDR1 reads MDHEN; CDR2 reads SYDVKM. This CDR3 is built from 13 residues. CDR3 amino acids: CASSLYMTDTQYF. As DNA, the CDR3 is TGTGCCAGCAGTTTATATATGACAGATACGCAGTATTTT.

The V call is TRBV15, the J call TRBJ2-2, with D possibly matching TRBD2 (6 bases). This CDR3 is built from 15 residues. Germline loops: CDR1 LNHNV, CDR2 YYDKDF (reference sequence). V shed 0 bases and J shed 5 bases, with 10 bases lying between them. CDR3 in amino acids: CATSRDWAGTGELFF. The CDR3 DNA reads TGTGCCACCAGCAGAGATTGGGCGGGAACCGGGGAGCTGTTTTTT.

As for this clone: The same CDR3 arises from other DNA sequences in this sample as well. This chain joins TRBV29-1 and TRBJ1-1; possibly TRBD1 for D (6 bases). Germline lookup yields CDR1 SQVTM and CDR2 ANQGSEA. The CDR3 spans 12 residues. V lost 5 bases and J lost 8, with 15 bases in between. CDR3 sequence reads: CSVYGQGTEAFF. The CDR3 bases are TGCAGCGTTTACGGGCAGGGGACCGAAGCTTTCTTT.

The V gene is TRBV29-1, the J gene TRBJ2-1; 10 positions agree with TRBD1. V lost 2 bases and J lost 6; bases outside the gene matches: 13. In germline, CDR1 is SQVTM, CDR2 ANQGSEA. The CDR3 is made up of 17 amino acids. The CDR3 reads CSVELGTGVSLSNEQFF. The DNA of the CDR3 is TGCAGCGTTGAACTCGGGACAGGGGTTTCTCTTTCCAATGAGCAGTTCTTC.

The genes are TRBV6-1 and TRBJ2-5; D possibly corresponds to TRBD1 (6 bases). The last part of the DNA fits TRBJ2-7 better; the J call may be wrong. Germline lookup yields CDR1 MNHNS and CDR2 SASEGT. CDR3 length equals 15 residues. The CDR3 here is CASSAPRTASYEQYF. In DNA, the CDR3 is TGTGCCAGCAGTGCTCCACGGACAGCCTCCTACGAGCAGTACTTC.

The chain joins TRBV4-2 to TRBJ2-5; the D gene is possibly TRBD2 (7 bases). Trimming removed 4 bases at V and 9 bases at J, with 15 bases between. CDR1 LGHNA and CDR2 YNFKEQ come from the germline V gene. The CDR3 is made up of 13 amino acids. In DNA form, the CDR3 reads TGTGCCAGCAGCCCGAGGGGGGGCGAGGCCCAGTACTTC. It specifies CASSPRGGEAQYF.

The chain has TRBV5-5 and TRBJ2-7; 8 bases align to TRBD2. Trimming cost V 3 bases and J 0 bases; bases outside gene matches: 2. Germline V gene lookup returns CDR1 SGHKS and CDR2 YYEKEE (reference sequence). The CDR3 spans 14 residues. This CDR3 is CASSSLAGSYEQYF. In nucleotides, the CDR3 is TGTGCCAGCAGCTCTCTAGCGGGCTCCTACGAGCAGTACTTC.

The gene calls are TRBV2 and TRBJ1-1, with TRBD1 identical over 11 bases. From germline, CDR1 is SNHLY and CDR2 FYNNEI. The CDR3 is 15 amino acids. The V gene end was trimmed by 5 bases and the J gene end by 1 base; junction bases not matched to a gene: 3. For the CDR3, the DNA is TGTGCCAGCAGTTCCGGGACAGGGGGGAACACTGAAGCTTTCTTT. Translated: CASSSGTGGNTEAFF.

The gene calls are TRBV16 and TRBJ1-2; D perhaps matches TRBD1 (6 bases). Germline CDR1 KGHSY, CDR2 FQNENV. The CDR3 extends over 13 amino acids. Trimming pared 2 bases from V and 3 bases from J, leaving 7 bases between. The CDR3 region has the DNA TGTGCCAGCAGCCAACCAGGGGACTATGGCTACACCTTC. This gives the protein CASSQPGDYGYTF.

The V and J genes are TRBV6-1 and TRBJ1-4; maybe TRBD1 (6 bases). CDR3 length equals 14 residues. In germline, CDR1 is MNHNS, CDR2 SASEGT. V shed 3 bases and J shed 8 bases, with 13 bases lying between them. CDR3 region: CASSEGDIGEKLFF. In DNA, the CDR3 is TGTGCCAGCAGTGAGGGGGACATTGGCGAAAAACTGTTTTTT.

The rearrangement joins TRBV18 to TRBJ1-3, with D possibly matching TRBD1 (5 bases). This CDR3 spans 18 amino acids. Germline CDR1 is KGHSH and CDR2 is LQKENI. Trimming pared 6 bases from V and 1 base from J, leaving 22 bases between. CDR3 residues: CASSHNAGGVGSGNTIYF. The CDR3 nucleotides read TGTGCCAGCTCTCATAACGCCGGGGGAGTGGGATCTGGAAACACCATATATTTT.

This chain's CDR3 is CASSYTGVQPQHF. In DNA form, the CDR3 reads TGTGCCAGCAGTTATACAGGGGTTCAGCCCCAGCATTTT. The chain has TRBV27 and TRBJ1-5; the match to TRBD1 covers 7 bases. Germline lookup yields CDR1 MNHEY and CDR2 SMNVEV (reference sequence). The CDR3 is made up of 13 amino acids. V shed 4 bases, J shed 6 bases, and the junction held 3 bases outside the gene matches.

This chain links TRBV9 with TRBJ1-5; maybe TRBD1 (6 bases). Looked up from germline, CDR1 is SGDLS and CDR2 is YYNGEE. V lost 2 bases and J lost 4, with 10 bases in between. CDR3 length equals 14 residues. The CDR3 bases are TGTGCCAGCAGCGTGGGGGACAAAAATCAGCCCCAGCATTTT. Protein sequence: CASSVGDKNQPQHF.

This clone was counted a single time. The chain employs TRBV9 and TRBJ2-1, with TRBD2 identical over 9 bases. This CDR3 has 15 residues. V lost 2 bases to trimming and J lost 7 bases; unmatched junction nucleotides: 7. Germline values: CDR1 SGDLS, CDR2 YYNGEE. The CDR3 sequence: CASSVSGGRVNEQFF. In nucleotides, the CDR3 is TGTGCCAGCAGCGTGAGCGGGGGGCGGGTGAATGAGCAGTTCTTC.

The V gene is TRBV28, the J gene TRBJ2-5, with D perhaps matching TRBD2 (6 bases). The CDR3 extends over 14 amino acids. Trimming removed 8 bases from V and 4 bases from J, with 17 bases in between. Looked up from germline, CDR1 is MDHEN and CDR2 is SYDVKM. CDR3 in DNA: TGTGCCAGCCTTAGAGCGGGCTATCTAGAGACCCAGTACTTC. It yields the protein CASLRAGYLETQYF.

V and J are TRBV5-1 and TRBJ1-6; D possibly corresponds to TRBD1 (5 bases). V lost 2 bases to trimming and J lost 7 bases, with 10 bases between them. Germline V CDR1 and CDR2: SGHRS, YFSETQ. The CDR3 runs to 14 residues. In DNA, the CDR3 is TGCGCCAGCAGCTTCGCAGGGTTGAATTCACCCCTCCACTTT. Amino acid sequence: CASSFAGLNSPLHF.